This T cell receptor (beta chain) is from a study of blood T cells in healthy people across ages. In the study overall: Through template switching, about one barcoded beta molecule was captured per two T cells, as measured in model experiments.

Germline CDR1 is MNHNS and CDR2 is SASEGT. This CDR3 comprises 16 residues. With a J-beta primer mix and a sample-barcoded 5' primer, a second PCR ran about 7 to 12 cycles. From the 5' RACE reads, TCRdb called clonotypes with MiXCR, one entry per CDR3 protein. This sample has some 700,000 distinct CDR3 sequences, with roughly 43% found just once. Each donor was a healthy Caucasian individual from Russia, aged 6 to 90. The sequenced sample was blood. This TCR was sampled from a woman aged 55 to 70 in good health. The rearrangement uses TRBV6-1 and TRBJ2-7; D possibly corresponds to TRBD2 (6 bases). The J call may be incorrect, as the DNA end agrees better with TRBJ2-5. CDR3 sequence: CASSEAGGRVGETQYF. The CDR3 coding sequence is TGTGCCAGCAGTGAAGCAGGAGGGCGCGTTGGAGAGACCCAGTACTTC.